In its sample, the clone carrying this T cell receptor beta chain was seen once. The source of the sample is a study of blood T cell repertoires in COVID-19. Study as a whole: Sample material is recorded as cDNA or gDNA derived from T cells, B-cell-depleted T cells, or PBMCs.

Germline values: CDR1 LGHNA, CDR2 YNFKEQ. The CDR3 is 18 residues long. The germline V and J ends were trimmed by 3 bases and 6 bases, with 23 bases remaining between them. In the original processing: From reference gene primer amplification, estimates of nucleated cell counts were derived. The repertoire was sequenced with immunoSEQ multiplex PCR; TCRdb's copy has only in-frame clones and lacks some. V and J calls and clone size come straight from that table; D and trimming were deduced from the DNA. The sample contains about 28,000 clones, roughly 90% of which appear only once. The gene calls are TRBV4-2 and TRBJ2-2; D unresolved. Sequenced sample: peripheral blood. This TCR came from a man aged 60 to 69 with active COVID-19. The CDR3 sequence is CASSHGGKPRRWAGELFF. The CDR3 region has the DNA TGTGCCAGCAGCCATGGCGGAAAGCCCCGCCGATGGGCCGGGGAGCTGTTTTTT.